This T cell receptor beta chain was retrieved from a study of shared clonotypes between healthy human individuals. Germline lookup yields CDR1 SGHTA and CDR2 FQGNSA. J lost 3 bases, V lost 3 bases, and 1 base had no gene match. The CDR3 totals 15 residues. Assay: immunoSEQ multiplex PCR; the TCRdb copy retains only in-frame clones and omits some. This table has more than 450,000 clones, 79% appearing once. The sequence came from a woman aged 35 to 49 in good health. Some clones in this sample may be carry-over from other donors' samples. The chain recombines TRBV7-2 with TRBJ2-1; 11 nucleotides agree with TRBD2. The material sequenced was PBMCs. CDR3 in amino acids: CASSFTSGSYNEQFF. The CDR3 bases are TGTGCCAGCAGCTTCACTAGCGGGAGCTACAATGAGCAGTTCTTC.